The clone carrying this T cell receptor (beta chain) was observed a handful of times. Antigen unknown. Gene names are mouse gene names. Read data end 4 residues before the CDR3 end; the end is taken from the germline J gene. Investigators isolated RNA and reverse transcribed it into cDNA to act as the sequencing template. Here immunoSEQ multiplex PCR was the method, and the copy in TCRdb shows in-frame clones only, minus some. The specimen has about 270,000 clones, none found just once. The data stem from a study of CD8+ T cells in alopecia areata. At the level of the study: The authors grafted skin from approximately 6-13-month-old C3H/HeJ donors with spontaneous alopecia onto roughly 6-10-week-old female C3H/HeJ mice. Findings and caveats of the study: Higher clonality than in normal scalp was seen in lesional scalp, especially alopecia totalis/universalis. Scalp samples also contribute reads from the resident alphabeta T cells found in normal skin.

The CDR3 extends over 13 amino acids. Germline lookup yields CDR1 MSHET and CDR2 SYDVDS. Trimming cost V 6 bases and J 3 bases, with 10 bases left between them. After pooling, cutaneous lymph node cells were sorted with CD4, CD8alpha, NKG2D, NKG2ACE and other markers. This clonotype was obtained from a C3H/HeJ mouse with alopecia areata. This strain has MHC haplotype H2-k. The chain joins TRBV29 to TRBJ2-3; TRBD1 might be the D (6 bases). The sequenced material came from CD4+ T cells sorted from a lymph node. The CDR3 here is CASSPDRAETLYF. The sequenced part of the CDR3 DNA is TGTGCTAGCAGCCCCGACAGGGCAGAA.